This is a list of T cell receptor beta chains from one sample in a study of blood T cells in healthy people across ages. TCRdb re-called the 5' RACE reads with MiXCR, one entry per CDR3 protein. This table holds about 970,000 distinct CDR3 sequences, roughly 50% found once. The specimen was blood. These receptors all stem from a woman aged 55-69 years in good health. The CDR3 runs from the conserved cysteine through the conserved F or W. Each record gives: clone size, V gene, J gene, D gene, CDR3 DNA, CDR3 protein. D genes are given only for firm matches. Size values are once, few and many counts, or a class for expanded clones, and some rows have none.

>few|TRBV6-5|TRBJ2-1|-
TGTGCCAGCAGTTTCGATTCCTACAATGAGCAGTTCTTC
CASSFDSYNEQFF
>-|TRBV11-2|TRBJ2-5|TRBD2
TGTGCCAGCAGGGGACTAGCGGGAGGCGGAGAGACCCAGTACTTC
CASRGLAGGGETQYF
>-|TRBV5-1|TRBJ1-1|-
TGCGCCAGCAGCTTGGTCCCGGGGGCGAGTACTGAAGCTTTCTTT
CASSLVPGASTEAFF
>few|TRBV20-1|TRBJ2-1|-
TGCAGTGCTCCCGCTAGCCGGTACTATAATGAGCAGTTCTTC
CSAPASRYYNEQFF
>-|TRBV6-6|TRBJ1-2|TRBD1
TGTGCCAGCAGTTGGGACAGGGACAAATATGGCTACACCTTC
CASSWDRDKYGYTF
>-|TRBV25-1|TRBJ2-7|TRBD1
TGTGCCAGCAGTGGTAGGACAGGGGGCTGGGAGCAGTACTTC
CASSGRTGGWEQYF
>many|TRBV7-2|TRBJ2-7|TRBD1
TGTGCCAGCAGCCCAACGGGACAGGGCGGGCGTGAGCAGTACTTC
CASSPTGQGGREQYF
>-|TRBV12-3/TRBV12-4|TRBJ2-7|-
TGTGCCAGCAGTTTTCAGGACCTTGGCGAGCAGTACTTC
CASSFQDLGEQYF
>-|TRBV20-1|TRBJ1-4|-
TGCAGTGCTCTACGGGATAATGAAAAACTGTTTTTT
CSALRDNEKLFF
>-|TRBV6-5|TRBJ2-5|-
TGTGCCAGCAGTGCCTCCAGGGTACGGGAGACCCAGTACTTC
CASSASRVRETQYF
>-|TRBV14|TRBJ2-5|-
TGTGCCAGCAGCCAACGAATACAAGAGACCCAGTACTTC
CASSQRIQETQYF
>-|TRBV27|TRBJ2-1|-
TGTGCCAGCAGTTTGTTGGCGGGGTTGGACAATGAGCAGTTCTTC
CASSLLAGLDNEQFF
>-|TRBV15|TRBJ1-5|-
TGTGCCACCAGCAGAACTAGACAGGCGAATAATCAGCCCCAGCATTTT
CATSRTRQANNQPQHF
>-|TRBV6-1|TRBJ2-7|TRBD2
TGTGCCGGCACTAGCGGGAGAAGGGACGAGCAGTACTTC
CAGTSGRRDEQYF
>-|TRBV29-1|TRBJ2-7|-
TGCAGCGTTGGTCCCCCAAATCGACAGGTTGTCTCCGAGCAGTACTTC
CSVGPPNRQVVSEQYF
>many|TRBV4-1|TRBJ2-7|TRBD2
TGCGCCAGCAGCGTCGGGACTAGCGGTCTCTACGAGCAGTACTTC
CASSVGTSGLYEQYF
>-|TRBV2|TRBJ2-4|-
TGTGCCAGCATTAGGGCTAGGGCAAACATTCAGTACTTC
CASIRARANIQYF